The 20 T cell receptor beta chains in this list originate from one sample, sequenced in a study of blood T cells in healthy people across ages. Together with a sample-barcoded 5' primer, a J-beta primer mix was included in a second PCR lasting roughly 6 to 12 cycles. TCRdb passed the 5' RACE reads through MiXCR, listing each CDR3 protein once. The sample holds hundreds of thousands of distinct CDR3 sequences, more than 40% seen once. Material for sequencing was blood. Source of these receptors: a man in his 60s in good health.

Within the sample, this clonotype is medium-sized (0.01 to 0.1%). CDR3 nucleotide sequence: TGTGCCAGCAGCCGACTAGCGGGGAGGTCCTACAATGAGCAGTTCTTC. Its protein product is CASSRLAGRSYNEQFF. V usage is TRBV12-3 or TRBV12-4 and J usage is TRBJ2-1; TRBD2 agrees at 11 bases. J lost 1 base, V lost 6 bases, and 5 bases had no gene match. The CDR3 runs to 16 residues.

Concerning this clonotype itself: At one end, the junction sequence differs from germline, possibly due to a read error. The rearrangement uses TRBV6-6 and TRBJ1-2; perhaps TRBD1 as D (6 bases). The CDR3 extends over 11 amino acids. The germline V gene encodes CDR1 MNHNY and CDR2 SVGAGI (reference sequence). CDR3 region: CARSTGFGYTF. CDR3 in DNA: TGTGCCCGCAGCACAGGGTTTGGCTACACCTTC.

In its sample, this clonotype was seen a few times. The rearrangement joins TRBV7-9 to TRBJ1-2; D may be TRBD1 (5 bases). Germline assignment: CDR1 SEHNR and CDR2 FQNEAQ (reference sequence). The V end lost 4 bases, the J end lost 5 bases, and 17 bases lay between the germline ends. The CDR3 runs 15 residues. CDR3 sequence reads: CASSSGPQVGYGYTF. In DNA, the CDR3 is TGTGCCAGCAGCTCCGGGCCACAGGTGGGATATGGCTACACCTTC. Full variable domain (rest looked up from reference TRBV7-9 and TRBJ1-2): DTGVSQNPRHKITKRGQNVTFRCDPISEHNRLYWYRQTLGQGPEFLTYFQNEAQLEKSRLLSDRFSAERPKGSFSTLEIQRTEQGDSAMYLCASSSGPQVGYGYTFGSGTRLTVV.

The chain employs TRBV12-5 and TRBJ2-7; 8 bases agree with TRBD2. The V gene's germline CDR1 is LGHNT and CDR2 FRNRAP. The CDR3 covers 15 residues. V dropped 3 bases and J dropped 3; count of bases not matched to a gene: 7. The CDR3 coding sequence is TGTGCTAGTGGTTTATTAGGTAGCGGGGACTACGAGCAGTACTTC. Protein sequence: CASGLLGSGDYEQYF. Full variable domain (outside the CDR3, taken from reference TRBV12-5 and TRBJ2-7): DARVTQTPRHKVTEMGQEVTMRCQPILGHNTVFWYRQTMMQGLELLAYFRNRAPLDDSGMPKDRFSAEMPDATLATLKIQPSEPRDSAVYFCASGLLGSGDYEQYFGPGTRLTVT.

The table lists this clonotype with many counts. V usage is TRBV7-2 and J usage is TRBJ2-7, with TRBD1 matching over 10 bases. The CDR3 runs 15 residues. Germline values: CDR1 SGHTA, CDR2 FQGNSA. Germline trimming cut 7 bases from V and 3 bases from J; bases unmatched to any gene: 9. DNA for the CDR3: TGTGCCAGCACCAAACTCGGACAGGGGGACTACGAGCAGTACTTC. Protein: CASTKLGQGDYEQYF.

The V and J genes are TRBV12-5 and TRBJ2-7; TRBD2 aligns across 8 bases. Losses at the gene ends were 7 bases for V and 2 bases for J; bases not matched to a gene: 10. This CDR3 has 15 residues. Germline CDR1 and CDR2: LGHNT and FRNRAP. The CDR3 coding sequence is TGTGCTAGTGCCCGCGGAGCGGGGGATACCTACGAGCAGTACTTC. It yields the protein CASARGAGDTYEQYF. The entire variable domain, with the rest obtained from reference TRBV12-5 and TRBJ2-7, is as follows: DARVTQTPRHKVTEMGQEVTMRCQPILGHNTVFWYRQTMMQGLELLAYFRNRAPLDDSGMPKDRFSAEMPDATLATLKIQPSEPRDSAVYFCASARGAGDTYEQYFGPGTRLTVT.

The V and J genes are TRBV6-6 and TRBJ2-1; perhaps TRBD1 as D (5 bases). The germline V and J ends were trimmed by 2 bases and 0 bases, with 8 bases remaining between them. CDR3 length equals 15 residues. Germline V CDR1 and CDR2: MNHNY, SVGAGI (reference sequence). The CDR3 reads CASSYPRGSYNEQFF. CDR3 in DNA: TGTGCCAGCAGTTACCCTAGGGGCTCCTACAATGAGCAGTTCTTC.

This clonotype has a handful of counts. This chain connects TRBV5-1 to TRBJ2-1; D possibly corresponds to TRBD2 (6 bases). Germline V gene data show CDR1 as SGHRS and CDR2 as YFSETQ. V was pared by 0 bases and J by 5 bases, with 15 bases between. The CDR3 sequence is 16 residues long. As DNA, the CDR3 is TGCGCCAGCAGCTTGGCGCGGCGGGGTAGTAACAATGAGCAGTTCTTC. Protein sequence: CASSLARRGSNNEQFF.

The J gene is TRBJ2-1, the V gene TRBV9; 7 bases are shared with TRBD2. This CDR3 has 14 residues. V trimming: 3 bases; J trimming: 6 bases; junction bases outside the gene matches: 6. Looked up from germline, CDR1 is SGDLS and CDR2 is YYNGEE. The CDR3 DNA follows: TGTGCCAGCAGCGCAGCGGGGAGACCCAATGAGCAGTTCTTC. Translation: CASSAAGRPNEQFF.

This clonotype was counted once. V gene TRBV4-1 combines with J gene TRBJ2-4; TRBD1 agrees at 9 bases. After removal of 0 bases from V and 13 bases from J, the junction contained 22 bases not matched to a gene. In germline, CDR1 is MGHRA, CDR2 YSYEKL. The CDR3 contains 19 residues. CDR3 sequence: CASSQEFEWAGTGLRGQYF. CDR3 nucleotide sequence: TGCGCCAGCAGCCAAGAATTCGAATGGGCCGGGACAGGGCTACGAGGGCAGTACTTC.

This clonotype was seen a handful of times. V gene TRBV6-2 or TRBV6-3 combines with J gene TRBJ2-1, with D possibly TRBD1 on 5 matching bases. The CDR3 has 14 amino acids. Between the trimmed V and J ends, which lost 5 bases and 2 bases, there was a span of 10 bases. CDR1 MNHEY and CDR2 SVGEGT come from the germline V gene. The CDR3 here is CASSIGVAYNEQFF. The CDR3 coding sequence is TGTGCCAGCAGTATAGGGGTGGCCTACAATGAGCAGTTCTTC.

V usage is TRBV5-1 and J usage is TRBJ1-2; D is perhaps TRBD1 (5 bases). This CDR3 contains 15 residues. Per germline, CDR1 SGHRS and CDR2 YFSETQ. Trimming stripped 5 bases from V and 0 bases from J, with 14 bases between. Here the CDR3 DNA reads TGCGCCAGCAGTGAACCGGGACCTCCTAACTATGGCTACACCTTC. As protein: CASSEPGPPNYGYTF.

This chain joins TRBV6-1 and TRBJ2-7, with D unclear. This CDR3 region has 14 residues. From germline, CDR1 is MNHNS and CDR2 SASEGT. V lost 1 base, J lost 2 bases, and 9 bases lay in between. The CDR3 DNA reads TGTGCCAGCAGTGAAGGGGCCGAACCCTACGAGCAGTACTTC. Translation: CASSEGAEPYEQYF.

V is TRBV9 and J is TRBJ2-3; 7 nucleotides align to TRBD2. Germline V gives CDR1 SGDLS, CDR2 YYNGEE. The CDR3 is 17 amino acids. Unmatched junction bases numbered 11, after V lost 4 bases and J lost 0 bases. CDR3 sequence reads: CASSLAVHLSSTDTQYF. The CDR3 region has the DNA TGTGCCAGCAGCCTAGCGGTGCACCTTAGTAGCACAGATACGCAGTATTTT.

The sample holds a few counts of this clonotype. This rearrangement joins TRBV7-9 to TRBJ2-3; D assignment may be TRBD1 or TRBD2 (5 bases each). V lost 5 bases and J 1 base, leaving 10 bases between the germline ends. Germline CDR1 and CDR2: SEHNR and FQNEAQ (reference sequence). This CDR3 has 14 amino acids. CDR3 in DNA: TGTGCCAGCAGCCAAAGGGACGGCACAGATACGCAGTATTTT. Translating gives CASSQRDGTDTQYF.

The chain combines TRBV5-4 with TRBJ2-5; 7 bases map to TRBD2. Germline CDR1 and CDR2: SGHNT and YYREEE (reference sequence). The CDR3 sequence is 15 residues long. Germline trimming cut 3 bases from V and 3 bases from J; bases unmatched to any gene: 8. The CDR3 coding sequence is TGTGCCAGCAGCTGCAATGGCGGGGGAGAAGAGACCCAGTACTTC. Translating it yields CASSCNGGGEETQYF.

This clonotype was observed a single time. A read error may produce the germline difference seen at one junction end. This chain uses TRBV5-6 with TRBJ1-5, with a tentative D call TRBD1 (5 bases). This CDR3 spans 17 amino acids. Germline V gene data show CDR1 as SGHDT and CDR2 as YYEEEE. CDR3 bases: TGTGCCAGCAGCTTGGGACAGAACCAGTATAGCGATCAGCCCCAGCATTTT. It yields the protein CASSLGQNQYSDQPQHF.

This sequence joins TRBV4-1 and TRBJ2-5, with TRBD2 matching 7 bases. J was trimmed by 2 bases and V by 4 bases; bases with no gene match: 7. CDR3 length: 15 residues. Germline V gene sequence: CDR1 MGHRA, CDR2 YSYEKL. The chain's CDR3 is CASSPSGTKQETQYF. CDR3 DNA: TGCGCCAGCAGCCCCTCCGGGACTAAACAAGAGACCCAGTACTTC.

This clonotype came up a few times. This may be a read error: a much more frequent sequence differs by one nucleotide. This chain joins TRBV4-2 and TRBJ2-1; perhaps TRBD1 as D (6 bases). The closer fit of TRBJ2-7 to the DNA end suggests the J call may be wrong. CDR1 is LGHNA and CDR2 is YNFKEQ in the germline V gene. The CDR3 consists of 16 residues. DNA for the CDR3: TGTGCCAGCAGCCCTCAAAGGGACATGGGAAACAATGAGCAGTACTTC. This sequence encodes CASSPQRDMGNNEQYF.

The chain joins TRBV12-3 or TRBV12-4 to TRBJ1-5; 9 bases map to TRBD1. The CDR3 totals 15 residues. V gave up 1 base and J gave up 6 bases; unmatched junction bases: 4. The CDR3 DNA reads TGTGCCAGCAGTTTAGGACAGGGGGATGGTCAGCCCCAGCATTTT. Translation gives CASSLGQGDGQPQHF.